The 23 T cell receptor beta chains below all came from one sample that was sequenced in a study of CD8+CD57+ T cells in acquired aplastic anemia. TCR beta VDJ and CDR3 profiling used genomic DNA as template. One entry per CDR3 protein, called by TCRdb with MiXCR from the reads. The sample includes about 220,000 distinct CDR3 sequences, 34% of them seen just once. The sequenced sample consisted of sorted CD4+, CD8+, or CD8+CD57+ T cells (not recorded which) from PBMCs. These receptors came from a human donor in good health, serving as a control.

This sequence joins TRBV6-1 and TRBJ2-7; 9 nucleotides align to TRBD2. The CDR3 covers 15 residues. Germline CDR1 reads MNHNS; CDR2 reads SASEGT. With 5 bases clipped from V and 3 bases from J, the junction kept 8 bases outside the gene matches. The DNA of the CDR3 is TGTGCCAGCAGTTCCTACGGGACTAGCAACTACGAGCAGTACTTC. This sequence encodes CASSSYGTSNYEQYF.

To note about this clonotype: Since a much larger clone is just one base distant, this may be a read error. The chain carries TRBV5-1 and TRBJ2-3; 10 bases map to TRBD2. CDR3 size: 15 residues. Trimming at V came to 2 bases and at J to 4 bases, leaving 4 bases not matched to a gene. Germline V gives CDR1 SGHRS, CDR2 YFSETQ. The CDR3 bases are TGCGCCAGCAGCTTACAGCGGGGGGGAGCAGATACGCAGTATTTT. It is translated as CASSLQRGGADTQYF.

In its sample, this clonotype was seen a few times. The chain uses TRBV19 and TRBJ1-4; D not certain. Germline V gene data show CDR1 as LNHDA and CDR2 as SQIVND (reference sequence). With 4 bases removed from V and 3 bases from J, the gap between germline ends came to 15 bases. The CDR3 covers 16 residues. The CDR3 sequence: CASSRTFRAPNEKLFF. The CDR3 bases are TGTGCCAGTAGTAGAACCTTTAGGGCCCCTAATGAAAAACTGTTTTTT.

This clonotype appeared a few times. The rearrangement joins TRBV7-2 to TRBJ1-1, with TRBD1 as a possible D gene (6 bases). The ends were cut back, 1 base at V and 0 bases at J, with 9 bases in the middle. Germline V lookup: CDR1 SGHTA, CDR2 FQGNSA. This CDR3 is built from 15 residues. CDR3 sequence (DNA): TGTGCCAGCAGCTTAGTGACAGGACTGAACACTGAAGCTTTCTTT. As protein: CASSLVTGLNTEAFF.

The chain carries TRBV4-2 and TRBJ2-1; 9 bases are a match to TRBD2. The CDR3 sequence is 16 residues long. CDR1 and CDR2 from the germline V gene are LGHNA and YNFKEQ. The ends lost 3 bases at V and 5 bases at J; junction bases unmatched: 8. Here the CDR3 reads CASSHPAGGVDNEQFF. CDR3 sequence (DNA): TGTGCCAGCAGCCACCCAGCGGGGGGTGTTGACAATGAGCAGTTCTTC.

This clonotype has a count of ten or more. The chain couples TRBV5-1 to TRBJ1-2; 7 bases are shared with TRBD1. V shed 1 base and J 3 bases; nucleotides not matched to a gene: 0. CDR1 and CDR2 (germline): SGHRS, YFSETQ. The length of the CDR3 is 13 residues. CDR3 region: CASSLTGDYGYTF. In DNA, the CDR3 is TGCGCCAGCAGCTTGACAGGGGACTATGGCTACACCTTC. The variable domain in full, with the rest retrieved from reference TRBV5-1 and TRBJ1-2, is KAGVTQTPRYLIKTRGQQVTLSCSPISGHRSVSWYQQTPGQGLQFLFEYFSETQRNKGNFPGRFSGRQFSNSRSEMNVSTLELGDSALYLCASSLTGDYGYTFGSGTRLTVV.

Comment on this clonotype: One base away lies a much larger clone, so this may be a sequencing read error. The CDR3, as DNA: TGTGCCAGCAGCCCTCGACAGGGGAACACTGGGGCCAACGTCCTGACTTTC. Its protein is CASSPRQGNTGANVLTF. The rearrangement uses TRBV11-1 and TRBJ2-6, with 8 bases identical to TRBD1. Germline CDR1 and CDR2: SGHAT and FQDESV (reference sequence). Losses at the gene ends were 5 bases for V and 2 bases for J; bases not matched to a gene: 8. This CDR3 is 17 amino acids long.

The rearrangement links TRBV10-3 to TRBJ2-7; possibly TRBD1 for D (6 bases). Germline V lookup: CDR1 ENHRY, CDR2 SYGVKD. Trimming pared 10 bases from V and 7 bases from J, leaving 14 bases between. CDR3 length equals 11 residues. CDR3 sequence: CASRGGQEQYF. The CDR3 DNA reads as TGTGCCAGCAGAGGGGGACAAGAGCAGTACTTC.

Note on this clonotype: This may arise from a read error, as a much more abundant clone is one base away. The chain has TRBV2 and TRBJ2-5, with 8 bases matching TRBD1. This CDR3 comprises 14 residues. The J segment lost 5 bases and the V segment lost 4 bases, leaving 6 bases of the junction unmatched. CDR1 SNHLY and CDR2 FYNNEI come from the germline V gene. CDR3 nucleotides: TGTGCCAGCAGTGGACGGACAGGGATGGAGACCCAGTACTTC. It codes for CASSGRTGMETQYF.

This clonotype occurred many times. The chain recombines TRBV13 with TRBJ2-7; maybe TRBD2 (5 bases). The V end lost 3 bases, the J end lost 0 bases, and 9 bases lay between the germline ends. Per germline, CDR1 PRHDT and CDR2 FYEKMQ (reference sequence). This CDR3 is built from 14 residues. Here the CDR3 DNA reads TGTGCCAGCAGCTTTACCCGGGGCTCCTACGAGCAGTACTTC. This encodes CASSFTRGSYEQYF.

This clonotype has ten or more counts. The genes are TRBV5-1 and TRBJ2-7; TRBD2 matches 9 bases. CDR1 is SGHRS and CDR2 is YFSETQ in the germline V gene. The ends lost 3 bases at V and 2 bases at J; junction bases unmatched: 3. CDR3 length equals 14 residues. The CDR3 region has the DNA TGCGCCAGCAGCTATAGCGGGGGACCCTACGAGCAGTACTTC. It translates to CASSYSGGPYEQYF. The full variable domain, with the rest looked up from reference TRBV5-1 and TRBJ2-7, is KAGVTQTPRYLIKTRGQQVTLSCSPISGHRSVSWYQQTPGQGLQFLFEYFSETQRNKGNFPGRFSGRQFSNSRSEMNVSTLELGDSALYLCASSYSGGPYEQYFGPGTRLTVT.

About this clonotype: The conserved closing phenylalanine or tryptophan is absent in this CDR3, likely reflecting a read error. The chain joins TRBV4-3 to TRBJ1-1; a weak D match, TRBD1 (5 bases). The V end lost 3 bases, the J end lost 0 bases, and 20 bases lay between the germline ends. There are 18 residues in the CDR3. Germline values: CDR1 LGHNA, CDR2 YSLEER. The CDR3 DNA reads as TGCGCCAGCAGCCACAAAAAGAAGGGGCAGCCCATGAACACTGAAGCTTTCTCT. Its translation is CASSHKKKGQPMNTEAFS.

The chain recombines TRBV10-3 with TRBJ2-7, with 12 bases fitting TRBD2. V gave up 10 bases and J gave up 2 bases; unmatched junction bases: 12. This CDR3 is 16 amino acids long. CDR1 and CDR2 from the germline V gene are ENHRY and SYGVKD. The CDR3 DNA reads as TGTGCCAGCGCCGGTCAGACTAGCGGGAGTGCCTACGAGCAGTACTTC. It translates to CASAGQTSGSAYEQYF.

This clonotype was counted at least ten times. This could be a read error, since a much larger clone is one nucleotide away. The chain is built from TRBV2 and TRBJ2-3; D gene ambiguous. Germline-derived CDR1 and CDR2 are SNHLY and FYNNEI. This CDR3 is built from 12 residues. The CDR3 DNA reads TGTGCCAGCAGGGAAGGAACGGATACGCAGTATTTT. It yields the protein CASREGTDTQYF.

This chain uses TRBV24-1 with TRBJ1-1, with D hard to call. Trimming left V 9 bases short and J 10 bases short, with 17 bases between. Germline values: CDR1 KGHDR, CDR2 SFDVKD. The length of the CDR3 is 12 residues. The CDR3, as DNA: TGTGCCACCGGGGAGGGCTATGACACAGCTTTCTTT. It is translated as CATGEGYDTAFF.

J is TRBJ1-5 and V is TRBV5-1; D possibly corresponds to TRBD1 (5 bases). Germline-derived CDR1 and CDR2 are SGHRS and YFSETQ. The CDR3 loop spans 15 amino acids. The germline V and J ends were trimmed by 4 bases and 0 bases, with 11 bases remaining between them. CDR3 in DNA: TGCGCCAGCAGCCCGGGTGGGGGTAGCAATCAGCCCCAGCATTTT. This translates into CASSPGGGSNQPQHF.

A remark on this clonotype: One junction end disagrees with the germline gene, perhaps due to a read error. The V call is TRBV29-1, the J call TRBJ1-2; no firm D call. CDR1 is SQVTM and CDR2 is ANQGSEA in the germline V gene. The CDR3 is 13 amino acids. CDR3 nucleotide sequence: TGCAGCGCTGAACTACAGACCGTATATGGCCACACCTTC. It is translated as CSAELQTVYGHTF.

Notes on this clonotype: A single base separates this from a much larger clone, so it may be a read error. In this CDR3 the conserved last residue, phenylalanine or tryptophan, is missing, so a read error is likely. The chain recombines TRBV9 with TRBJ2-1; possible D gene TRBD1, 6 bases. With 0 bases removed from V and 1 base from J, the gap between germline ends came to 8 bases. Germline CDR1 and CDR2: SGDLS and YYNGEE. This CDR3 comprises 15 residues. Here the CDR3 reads CASSVDRESYNEQFL. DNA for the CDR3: TGTGCCAGCAGCGTAGACAGGGAGTCCTACAATGAGCAGTTCCTC.

The CDR3 region has the DNA TGTGCCACCAGGGGGGCTGACAGCTACACCTTC. It specifies CATRGADSYTF. This chain joins TRBV24-1 and TRBJ1-2; weak D call: TRBD1 (6 bases). CDR3 size: 11 residues. Trimming removed 7 bases at V and 9 bases at J, with 11 bases between. Per germline, CDR1 KGHDR and CDR2 SFDVKD.

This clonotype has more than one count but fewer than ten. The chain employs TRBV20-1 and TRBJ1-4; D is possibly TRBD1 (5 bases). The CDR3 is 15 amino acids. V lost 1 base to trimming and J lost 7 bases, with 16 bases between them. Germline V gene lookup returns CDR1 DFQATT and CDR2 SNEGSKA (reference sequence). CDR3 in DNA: TGCAGTGCTAGAGCTGTAGGGGCTAGGGGTGAAAAACTGTTTTTT. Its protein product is CSARAVGARGEKLFF.

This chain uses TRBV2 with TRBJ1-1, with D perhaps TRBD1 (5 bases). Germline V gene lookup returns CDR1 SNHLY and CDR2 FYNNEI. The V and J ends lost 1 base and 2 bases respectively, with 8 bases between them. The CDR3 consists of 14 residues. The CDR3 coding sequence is TGTGCCAGCAGTGAAGGGGGCGAAAACACTGAAGCTTTCTTT. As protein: CASSEGGENTEAFF.

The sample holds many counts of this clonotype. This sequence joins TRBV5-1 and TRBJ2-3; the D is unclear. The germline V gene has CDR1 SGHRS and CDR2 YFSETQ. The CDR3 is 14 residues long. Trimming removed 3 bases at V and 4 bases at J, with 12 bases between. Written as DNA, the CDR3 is TGCGCCAGCAGCTACCTGTCGGGCTCAGATACGCAGTATTTT. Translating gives CASSYLSGSDTQYF.

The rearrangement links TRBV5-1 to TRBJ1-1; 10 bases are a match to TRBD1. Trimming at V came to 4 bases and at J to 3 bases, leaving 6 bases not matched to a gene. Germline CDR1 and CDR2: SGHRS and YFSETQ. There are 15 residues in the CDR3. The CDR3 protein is CASSPDGQGDTEAFF. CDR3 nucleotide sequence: TGCGCCAGCAGCCCGGATGGACAGGGGGACACTGAAGCTTTCTTT.